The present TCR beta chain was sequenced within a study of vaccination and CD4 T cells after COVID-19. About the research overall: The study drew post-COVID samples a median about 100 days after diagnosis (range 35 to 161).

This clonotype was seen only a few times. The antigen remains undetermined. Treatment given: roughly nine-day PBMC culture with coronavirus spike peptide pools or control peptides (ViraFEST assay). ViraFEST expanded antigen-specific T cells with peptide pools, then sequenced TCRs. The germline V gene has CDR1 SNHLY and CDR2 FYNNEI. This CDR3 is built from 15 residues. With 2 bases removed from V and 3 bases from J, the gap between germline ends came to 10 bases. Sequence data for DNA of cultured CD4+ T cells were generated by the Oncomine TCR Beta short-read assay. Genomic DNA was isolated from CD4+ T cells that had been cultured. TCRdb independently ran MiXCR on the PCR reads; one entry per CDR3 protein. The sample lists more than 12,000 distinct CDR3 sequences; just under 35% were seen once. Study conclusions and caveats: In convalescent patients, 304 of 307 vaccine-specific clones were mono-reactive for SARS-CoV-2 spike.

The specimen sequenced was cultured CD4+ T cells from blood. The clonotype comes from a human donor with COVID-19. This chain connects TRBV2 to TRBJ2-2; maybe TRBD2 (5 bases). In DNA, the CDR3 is TGTGCCAGCAGTGAAAACTTACTAGACACCGGGGAGCTGTTTTTT. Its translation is CASSENLLDTGELFF.